This T cell receptor beta chain derives from a study of T cell changes during pregnancy in multiple sclerosis. Looked up from germline, CDR1 is KGHSH and CDR2 is LQKENI. The CDR3 consists of 14 residues. V shed 3 bases and J 10 bases; nucleotides not matched to a gene: 4. Produced via immunoSEQ multiplex PCR; TCRdb's table is partial and in-frame only. Of roughly 99,000 clones listed, about 90% are singletons. The receptor's source is a female donor in good health, enrolled as a control in a pregnancy study. The V and J genes are TRBV18 and TRBJ1-6; 9 nucleotides agree with TRBD1. The specimen was peripheral blood, collected after pregnancy. The CDR3 protein is CASSPGQGGSPLHF. The CDR3 DNA follows: TGTGCCAGCTCACCGGGACAGGGCGGATCACCCCTCCACTTT.